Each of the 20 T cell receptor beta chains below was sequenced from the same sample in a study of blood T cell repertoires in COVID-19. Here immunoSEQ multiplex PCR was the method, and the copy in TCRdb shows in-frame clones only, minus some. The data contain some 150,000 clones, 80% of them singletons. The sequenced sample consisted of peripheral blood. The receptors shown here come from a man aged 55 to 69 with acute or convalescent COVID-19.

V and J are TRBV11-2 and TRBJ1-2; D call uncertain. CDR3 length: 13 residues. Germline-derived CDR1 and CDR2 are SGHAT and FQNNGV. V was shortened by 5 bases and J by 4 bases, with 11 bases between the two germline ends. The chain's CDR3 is CASSPRQGYGYTF. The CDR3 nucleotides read TGTGCCAGCAGCCCACGACAAGGCTATGGCTACACCTTC.

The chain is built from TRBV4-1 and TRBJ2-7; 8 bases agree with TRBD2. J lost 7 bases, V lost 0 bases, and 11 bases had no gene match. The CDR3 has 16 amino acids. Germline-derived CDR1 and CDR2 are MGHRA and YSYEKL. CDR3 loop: CASSQEWDGGAREQYF. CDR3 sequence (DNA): TGCGCCAGCAGCCAAGAGTGGGACGGGGGGGCCCGAGAGCAGTACTTC.

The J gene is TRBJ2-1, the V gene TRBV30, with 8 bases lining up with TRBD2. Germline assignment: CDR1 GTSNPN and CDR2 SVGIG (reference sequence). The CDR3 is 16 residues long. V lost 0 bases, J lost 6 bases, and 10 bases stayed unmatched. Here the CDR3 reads CAWSVLPAGESNEQFF. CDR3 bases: TGTGCCTGGAGTGTATTACCAGCGGGAGAAAGCAATGAGCAGTTCTTC.

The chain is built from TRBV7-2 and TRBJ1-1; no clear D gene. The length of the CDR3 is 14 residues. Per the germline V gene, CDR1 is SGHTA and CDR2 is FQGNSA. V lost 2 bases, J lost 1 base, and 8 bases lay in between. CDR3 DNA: TGTGCCAGCAGCTTATCTTCGAGGAACACTGAAGCTTTCTTT. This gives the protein CASSLSSRNTEAFF. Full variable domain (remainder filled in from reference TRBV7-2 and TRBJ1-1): GAGVSQSPSNKVTEKGKDVELRCDPISGHTALYWYRQSLGQGLEFLIYFQGNSAPDKSGLPSDRFSAERTGGSVSTLTIQRTQQEDSAVYLCASSLSSRNTEAFFGQGTRLTVV.

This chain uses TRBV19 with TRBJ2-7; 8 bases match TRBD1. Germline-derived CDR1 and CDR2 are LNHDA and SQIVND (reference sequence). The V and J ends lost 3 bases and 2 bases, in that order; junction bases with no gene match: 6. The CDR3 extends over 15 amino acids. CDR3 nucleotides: TGTGCCAGTAGTATTACTGGGACAGGCACCTACGAGCAGTACTTC. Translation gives CASSITGTGTYEQYF.

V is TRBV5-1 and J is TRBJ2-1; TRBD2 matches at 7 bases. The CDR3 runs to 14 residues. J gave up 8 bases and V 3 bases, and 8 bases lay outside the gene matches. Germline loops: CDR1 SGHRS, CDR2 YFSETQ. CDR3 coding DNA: TGCGCCAGCAGCTCCGGACTAGGCAAGGATGAGCAGTTCTTC. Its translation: CASSSGLGKDEQFF.

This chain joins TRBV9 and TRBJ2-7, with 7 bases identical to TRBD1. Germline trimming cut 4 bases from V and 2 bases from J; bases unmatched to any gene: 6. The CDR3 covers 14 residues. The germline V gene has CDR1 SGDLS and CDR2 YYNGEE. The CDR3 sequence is CASSPPTGTYEQYF. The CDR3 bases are TGTGCCAGCAGCCCTCCGACAGGGACCTACGAGCAGTACTTC.

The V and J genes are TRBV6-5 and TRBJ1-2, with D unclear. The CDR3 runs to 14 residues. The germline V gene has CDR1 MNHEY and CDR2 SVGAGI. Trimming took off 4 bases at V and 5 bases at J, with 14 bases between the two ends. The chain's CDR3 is CASSSIIVLYGYTF. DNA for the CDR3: TGTGCCAGCAGTTCAATAATAGTCCTGTATGGCTACACCTTC.

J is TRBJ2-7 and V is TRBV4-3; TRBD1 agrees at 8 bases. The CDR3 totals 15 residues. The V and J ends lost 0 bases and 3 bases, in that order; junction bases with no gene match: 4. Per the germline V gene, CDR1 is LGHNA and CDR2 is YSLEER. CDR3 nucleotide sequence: TGCGCCAGCAGCCAAGAAGTCACAGGGGGCTACGAGCAGTACTTC. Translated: CASSQEVTGGYEQYF.

The CDR3 nucleotides read TGTGCCAGCAGCTTGGTGGAGGGATATGGCTACACCTTC. Translating it yields CASSLVEGYGYTF. The chain employs TRBV5-6 and TRBJ1-2; D is ambiguous. The length of the CDR3 is 13 residues. Germline CDR1 SGHDT, CDR2 YYEEEE. The V gene lost 0 bases and the J gene lost 5 bases, with 8 bases spanning the gap.

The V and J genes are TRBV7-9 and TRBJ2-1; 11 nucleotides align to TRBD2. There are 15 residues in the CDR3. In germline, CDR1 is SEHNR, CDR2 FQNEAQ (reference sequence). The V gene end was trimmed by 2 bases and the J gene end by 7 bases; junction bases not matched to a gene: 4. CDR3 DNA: TGTGCCAGCAGCTTAACTAGCGGGAGTCGAAATGAGCAGTTCTTC. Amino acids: CASSLTSGSRNEQFF.

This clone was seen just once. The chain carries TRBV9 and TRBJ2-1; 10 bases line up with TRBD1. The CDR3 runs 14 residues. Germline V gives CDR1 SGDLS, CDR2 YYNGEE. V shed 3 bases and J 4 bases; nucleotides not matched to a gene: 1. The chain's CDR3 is CASSAGQGYNEQFF. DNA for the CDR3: TGTGCCAGCAGCGCGGGACAGGGGTACAATGAGCAGTTCTTC.

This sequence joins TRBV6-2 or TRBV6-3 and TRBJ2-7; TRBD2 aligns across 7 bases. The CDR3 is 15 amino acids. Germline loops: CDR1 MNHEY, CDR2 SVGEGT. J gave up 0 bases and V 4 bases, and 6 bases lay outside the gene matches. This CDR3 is CASSFLLASSYEQYF. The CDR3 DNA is TGTGCCAGCAGTTTTCTACTAGCGAGCTCCTACGAGCAGTACTTC.

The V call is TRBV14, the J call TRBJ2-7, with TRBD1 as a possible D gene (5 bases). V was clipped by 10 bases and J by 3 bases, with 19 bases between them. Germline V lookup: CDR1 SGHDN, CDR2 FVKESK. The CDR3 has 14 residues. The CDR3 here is CAIPLLGHLYEQYF. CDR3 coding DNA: TGTGCCATCCCACTCTTAGGACACCTCTACGAGCAGTACTTC.

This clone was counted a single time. The CDR3 DNA reads TGTGCCAGCAGCTTCGCAGGGGGCGATGGCTACACCTTC. It is translated as CASSFAGGDGYTF. The V gene is TRBV7-9, the J gene TRBJ1-2; 8 nucleotides align to TRBD1. Germline V gives CDR1 SEHNR, CDR2 FQNEAQ (reference sequence). The CDR3 length is 13 residues. V shed 3 bases, J shed 6 bases, and the junction held 3 bases outside the gene matches.

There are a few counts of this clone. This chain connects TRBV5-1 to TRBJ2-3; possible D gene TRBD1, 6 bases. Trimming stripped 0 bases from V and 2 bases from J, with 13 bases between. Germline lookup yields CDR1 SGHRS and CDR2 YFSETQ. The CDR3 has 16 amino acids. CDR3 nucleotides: TGCGCCAGCAGCTTGGTTCAGGACAGCCTCACAGATACGCAGTATTTT. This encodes CASSLVQDSLTDTQYF.

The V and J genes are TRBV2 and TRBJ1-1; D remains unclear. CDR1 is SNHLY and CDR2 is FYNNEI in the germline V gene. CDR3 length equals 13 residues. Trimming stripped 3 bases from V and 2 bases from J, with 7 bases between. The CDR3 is CASSEAVNTEAFF. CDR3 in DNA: TGTGCCAGCAGTGAGGCAGTCAACACTGAAGCTTTCTTT.

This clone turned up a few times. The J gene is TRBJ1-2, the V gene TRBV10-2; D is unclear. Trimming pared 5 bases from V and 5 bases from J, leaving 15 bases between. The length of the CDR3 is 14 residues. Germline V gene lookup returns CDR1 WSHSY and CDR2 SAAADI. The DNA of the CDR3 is TGCGCCAGCAGTCGGGTCGAAACCCTATATGGCTACACCTTC. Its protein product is CASSRVETLYGYTF.

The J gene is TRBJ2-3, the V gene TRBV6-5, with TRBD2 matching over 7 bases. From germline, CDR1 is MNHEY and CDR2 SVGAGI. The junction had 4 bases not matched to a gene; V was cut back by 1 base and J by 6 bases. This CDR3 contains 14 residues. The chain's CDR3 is CASSYYPGGDTQYF. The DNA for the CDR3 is TGTGCCAGCAGTTACTACCCCGGGGGGGATACGCAGTATTTT.

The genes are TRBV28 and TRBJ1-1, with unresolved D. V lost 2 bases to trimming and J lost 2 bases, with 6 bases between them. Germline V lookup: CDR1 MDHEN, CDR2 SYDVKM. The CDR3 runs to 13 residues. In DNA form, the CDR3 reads TGTGCCAGCAGTTTAGGACTTAACACTGAAGCTTTCTTT. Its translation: CASSLGLNTEAFF.